This TCR beta chain emerged from a study of blood T cell repertoires in COVID-19. In the study overall: Samples taken during acute and convalescent COVID-19 were collected in the United States, Italy and Spain. The cDNA or gDNA used as material had been derived from T cells, B-cell-depleted T cells, or PBMCs.

Per the original data handling: Nucleated cell counts were estimated from reference gene primer amplification. Repertoires were generated with immunoSEQ multiplex PCR, while TCRdb's copy carries only in-frame clones and drops some. That table supplies the V and J calls and clone size; D and trimming were determined from the DNA. Among hundreds of thousands of clones listed, 85% to 90% were seen once. The CDR3 runs 18 residues. V gave up 4 bases and J gave up 2 bases, with 24 bases separating them. Germline V gene data show CDR1 as SGHDT and CDR2 as YYEEEE. This rearrangement joins TRBV5-6 to TRBJ1-1, with D perhaps TRBD1 (5 bases). The receptor was derived from a middle-aged man with acute or convalescent COVID-19. The material sequenced was peripheral blood. The CDR3 region is CASSGDSFRTNINTEAFF. In DNA form, the CDR3 reads TGTGCCAGCAGCGGAGACAGTTTTCGAACCAACATAAACACTGAAGCTTTCTTT.